This T cell receptor beta chain originates from a study of T cells in Graves' hyperthyroidism and ophthalmopathy. When ophthalmopathy did not progress within 18 months, Graves' hyperthyroidism was considered stable. Based on clinical symptoms, serum thyroxine and TRAb, thyroid ultrasound and orbital computed tomography, diagnoses were reached. Regions amplified from RNA transcripts were the TCR beta CDR3 regions. The study used the HTBI primer set for a first-round RT-PCR of the TCR CDR3. MiXCR was run by TCRdb on the multiplex PCR reads, yielding one entry per CDR3 protein. The sample carries about 360,000 distinct CDR3 sequences, roughly 13% recorded once. J was trimmed by 0 bases and V by 3 bases; bases with no gene match: 7. This CDR3 region has 17 residues. Study observations and caveats: The authors' 13 V-J model separated ophthalmopathy from stable hyperthyroidism.

This clonotype was seen many times. The antigen remains undetermined. This receptor was identified in a woman aged 18-29 years with Graves' hyperthyroidism. The V and J genes are TRBV12-3 or TRBV12-4 and TRBJ2-7; 11 bases map to TRBD2. The source material was blood. As DNA, the CDR3 is TGTGCCAGCAGTTTGGCACTAGCGGGAGACAGCTCCTACGAGCAGTACTTC. Protein: CASSLALAGDSSYEQYF.